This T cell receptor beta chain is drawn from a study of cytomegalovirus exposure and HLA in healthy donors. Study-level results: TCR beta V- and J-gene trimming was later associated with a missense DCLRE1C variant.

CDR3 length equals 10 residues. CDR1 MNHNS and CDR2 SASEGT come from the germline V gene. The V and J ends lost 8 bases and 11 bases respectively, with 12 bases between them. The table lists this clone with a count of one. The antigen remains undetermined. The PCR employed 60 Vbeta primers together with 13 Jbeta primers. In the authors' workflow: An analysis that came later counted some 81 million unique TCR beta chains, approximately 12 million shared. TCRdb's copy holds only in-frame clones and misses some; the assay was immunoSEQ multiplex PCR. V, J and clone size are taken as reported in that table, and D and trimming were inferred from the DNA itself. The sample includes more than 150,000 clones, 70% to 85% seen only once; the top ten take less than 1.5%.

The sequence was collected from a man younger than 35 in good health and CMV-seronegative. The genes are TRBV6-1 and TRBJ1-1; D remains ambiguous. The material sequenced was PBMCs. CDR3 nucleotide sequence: TGTGCCAGCGGAGCGGGAGAGGCTTTCTTT. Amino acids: CASGAGEAFF.